Listed below are T cell receptor beta chains from one sample, sequenced in a study of CD8 T cells in Susac syndrome. Each CDR3 protein is one row after TCRdb ran MiXCR on the immunoSEQ multiplex PCR reads. The table shows some 120,000 distinct CDR3 sequences, with about 95% occurring only once. The sample taken for sequencing was CD8+ T cells from PBMCs. The receptors originated from a human donor with Susac syndrome. The CDR3 runs from the conserved cysteine through the conserved F or W. A D gene is named only where the DNA matches it firmly. Not all rows give a size; the values are once, few, many and, for expanded clones, a class.

d_gene | j_gene | abundance | v_gene | CDR3aa | CDR3nt
NA | TRBJ1-3 | NA | TRBV3-1 | CASQPFGGNTIYF | TGTGCCAGCCAGCCCTTCGGTGGAAACACCATATATTTT
NA | TRBJ1-1 | NA | TRBV25-1 | CASSFGPFTEAFF | TGTGCCAGCAGTTTTGGACCTTTCACTGAAGCTTTCTTT
NA | TRBJ2-7 | NA | TRBV10-3 | CAISESLSGYEQYF | TGTGCCATCAGTGAGTCGCTTAGTGGCTACGAGCAGTACTTC
NA | TRBJ1-3 | NA | TRBV19 | CASSANREGTGNTIYF | TGTGCCAGTAGCGCAAACAGGGAAGGAACTGGAAACACCATATATTTT
NA | TRBJ2-2 | NA | TRBV7-8 | CASSLATLAAGAGELFF | TGTGCCAGCAGCTTAGCTACGTTAGCGGCCGGGGCCGGGGAGCTGTTTTTT
NA | TRBJ1-4 | NA | TRBV25-1 | CASIWDEKLFF | TGTGCCAGCATCTGGGATGAAAAACTGTTTTTT
NA | TRBJ1-6 | NA | TRBV7-2 | CASSPSQGWANNSPLHF | TGTGCCAGCAGCCCGAGTCAGGGTTGGGCGAATAATTCACCCCTCCACTTT
NA | TRBJ1-5 | NA | TRBV30 | CAWSVIWNQPQHF | TGTGCCTGGAGTGTAATTTGGAATCAGCCCCAGCATTTT
TRBD1 | TRBJ2-3 | NA | TRBV12-5 | CASGLMIIRDRGDTQYF | TGTGCTAGTGGTTTGATGATTATAAGGGACAGGGGAGATACGCAGTATTTT
NA | TRBJ1-1 | NA | TRBV6-6 | CASRDLQRNTEAFF | TGTGCCAGCAGAGATCTACAGCGGAACACTGAAGCTTTCTTT
TRBD1 | TRBJ2-3 | NA | TRBV4-1 | CASSHSTGEFADTQYF | TGCGCCAGCAGCCATTCGACAGGGGAGTTTGCAGATACGCAGTATTTT
NA | TRBJ2-1 | NA | TRBV4-3 | CASSQDGQDSSYNEQFF | TGCGCCAGCAGCCAAGATGGTCAGGACTCCTCCTACAATGAGCAGTTCTTC
NA | TRBJ2-1 | NA | TRBV7-9 | CASSNRDSDNEQFF | TGTGCCAGCAGTAACAGGGACTCCGACAATGAGCAGTTCTTC
NA | TRBJ2-2 | once | TRBV10-3 | CAISGNGDTGELFF | TGTGCCATCAGCGGCAACGGGGACACCGGGGAGCTGTTTTTT
NA | TRBJ2-5 | once | TRBV6-5 | CASSYLKARETQYF | TGTGCCAGCAGTTACTTGAAAGCTAGGGAGACCCAGTACTTC
TRBD2 | TRBJ2-5 | NA | TRBV4-2 | CASSQDLADQETQYF | TGTGCCAGCAGCCAAGACCTAGCGGACCAAGAGACCCAGTACTTC
NA | TRBJ1-1 | NA | TRBV14 | CASSQVPGLPNTEAFF | TGTGCCAGCAGCCAAGTCCCGGGATTGCCGAACACTGAAGCTTTCTTT
NA | TRBJ2-7 | NA | TRBV4-1 | CASSQAPSSYEQYF | TGCGCCAGCAGCCAAGCGCCTAGCTCCTACGAGCAGTACTTC
TRBD1 | TRBJ1-6 | once | TRBV4-3 | CASSSGQGGSPLHF | TGCGCCAGCAGCAGTGGACAGGGTGGTTCACCCCTCCACTTT
TRBD1 | TRBJ1-1 | NA | TRBV4-3 | CASSRDRGPNTEAFF | TGCGCCAGCAGCCGAGACAGGGGGCCGAACACTGAAGCTTTCTTT
TRBD1 | TRBJ1-1 | NA | TRBV4-1 | CASSPYRGSTEAFF | TGCGCCAGCTCCCCTTACAGGGGAAGCACTGAAGCTTTCTTT
NA | TRBJ2-5 | NA | TRBV7-9 | CASSHTGPSQYF | TGTGCCAGCAGCCATACAGGGCCGTCCCAGTACTTC
TRBD2 | TRBJ2-1 | NA | TRBV10-3 | CAISESGSGMINEQFF | TGTGCCATCAGTGAGTCCGGTAGCGGGATGATCAATGAGCAGTTCTTC
NA | TRBJ2-7 | few | TRBV30 | CAWSEGGREQYF | TGTGCCTGGAGTGAGGGGGGGCGGGAGCAGTACTTC
NA | TRBJ1-2 | NA | TRBV29-1 | CSASGGFYGYTF | TGCAGCGCCTCCGGGGGGTTTTATGGCTACACCTTC
TRBD2 | TRBJ2-1 | NA | TRBV4-1 | CASSPSERGGHREQFF | TGCGCCAGCAGCCCCTCGGAGCGGGGGGGCCACCGTGAGCAGTTCTTC
NA | TRBJ1-5 | NA | TRBV11-2 | CASSPKGEGQPQHF | TGTGCCAGCAGCCCGAAGGGGGAAGGGCAGCCCCAGCATTTT
TRBD2 | TRBJ2-5 | NA | TRBV20-1 | CSASPAGSEETQYF | TGCAGTGCTAGTCCAGCGGGGTCTGAAGAGACCCAGTACTTC
TRBD2 | TRBJ2-7 | NA | TRBV7-2 | CASSRTLLAGASNEQYF | TGTGCCAGCAGCCGTACCCTACTAGCGGGAGCTTCCAACGAGCAGTACTTC
NA | TRBJ2-7 | NA | TRBV7-9 | CASSLGPETYEQYF | TGTGCCAGCAGCTTAGGTCCCGAGACCTACGAGCAGTACTTC
TRBD1 | TRBJ2-7 | NA | TRBV6-5 | CASSNPGQEYEQYF | TGTGCCAGCAGTAATCCGGGACAGGAATACGAGCAGTACTTC
NA | TRBJ2-5 | NA | TRBV7-9 | CASSSSNEGTQYF | TGTGCCAGCAGCTCATCTAATGAGGGGACCCAGTACTTC
NA | TRBJ1-1 | NA | TRBV19 | CASSFTLEADTEAFF | TGTGCCAGTAGTTTTACCCTCGAAGCGGACACTGAAGCTTTCTTT